The 28 T cell receptor beta chains reported below all come from one sample, sequenced in a study of control samples from healthy donors and cancer patients. Assay: immunoSEQ multiplex PCR; the TCRdb copy retains only in-frame clones and omits some. The table includes 63,000 or so clones, over 75% detected once. Specimen: blood. These receptor sequences come from a man between 45 and 60 years old in good health.

The chain links TRBV6-1 to TRBJ1-1; D call uncertain. Deletions cut 2 bases from V and 0 bases from J, with 16 bases between. Germline CDR1 MNHNS, CDR2 SASEGT. The length of the CDR3 is 17 residues. The CDR3 DNA is TGTGCCAGCAGTGAATATACGAGGAGCCGACTGAACACTGAAGCTTTCTTT. Translating it yields CASSEYTRSRLNTEAFF.

The V and J genes are TRBV21-1 and TRBJ1-5; the table's D call, TRBD1, was not checked against the DNA. TRBV21-1 is deemed a pseudogene. The CDR3 totals 17 residues. The CDR3 DNA reads TGTGCCAGCAGCAGTCTGGCAGTGGGCTTGAGCAATCAGCCCCAGCATTTT. It codes for CASSSLAVGLSNQPQHF.

The chain links TRBV27 to TRBJ1-2; 8 bases are a match to TRBD1. J gave up 8 bases and V 6 bases, and 8 bases lay outside the gene matches. From germline, CDR1 is MNHEY and CDR2 SMNVEV (reference sequence). The CDR3 consists of 13 residues. The chain's CDR3 is CASRSGQDIGYTF. CDR3 bases: TGTGCCAGCAGGTCGGGACAGGACATAGGCTACACCTTC.

The V and J genes are TRBV6-1 and TRBJ1-2; the match to TRBD1 covers 7 bases. CDR3 size: 15 residues. The germline CDR1 and CDR2 sequences are MNHNS and SASEGT. V lost 2 bases, J lost 3 bases, and 6 bases stayed unmatched. The CDR3, as DNA: TGTGCCAGCAGTGAATTTCTAGGGGGCGACTATGGCTACACCTTC. The encoded protein is CASSEFLGGDYGYTF.

This clone was detected only a few times. V usage is TRBV24-1 and J usage is TRBJ2-2; possibly TRBD1 for D (5 bases). V was clipped by 5 bases and J by 0 bases, with 15 bases between them. The germline V gene encodes CDR1 KGHDR and CDR2 SFDVKD. The CDR3 totals 17 residues. CDR3 residues: CATSGGRTPANTGELFF. The CDR3 nucleotides are TGTGCCACCAGTGGGGGCAGGACGCCGGCGAACACCGGGGAGCTGTTTTTT.

This chain connects TRBV9 to TRBJ1-1, with D possibly being TRBD1 (5 bases). From germline, CDR1 is SGDLS and CDR2 YYNGEE. Trimming shortened V by 0 bases and J by 1 base, and 7 bases separated the two germline ends. This CDR3 is 14 amino acids long. Here the CDR3 DNA reads TGTGCCAGCAGCGTAGCCACAGGGAACACTGAAGCTTTCTTT. Its protein product is CASSVATGNTEAFF.

V usage is TRBV4-3 and J usage is TRBJ2-1; TRBD1 matches 9 bases. The CDR3 spans 14 residues. The trim removed 5 bases at V and 5 bases at J, leaving 4 bases unmatched. Per germline, CDR1 LGHNA and CDR2 YSLEER. The CDR3 reads CASSGRTGDNEQFF. The CDR3 bases are TGCGCCAGCAGCGGCCGGACAGGGGACAATGAGCAGTTCTTC.

The chain employs TRBV2 and TRBJ1-5; 7 bases align to TRBD1. Germline V lookup: CDR1 SNHLY, CDR2 FYNNEI. CDR3 length: 15 residues. V lost 5 bases and J lost 1; bases outside the gene matches: 5. CDR3 amino acids: CASSPQGMSNQPQHF. CDR3 nucleotide sequence: TGTGCCAGCAGTCCACAGGGGATGAGCAATCAGCCCCAGCATTTT.

This clone has just one count. The chain combines TRBV7-8 with TRBJ2-2, with 10 nucleotides matching TRBD2. Per germline, CDR1 SGHVS and CDR2 FQNEAQ. The CDR3 runs 17 residues. J was trimmed by 0 bases and V by 4 bases; bases with no gene match: 5. The CDR3 DNA reads as TGTGCCAGCAGCTCTTCCAGCGGGAGGGCGAACACCGGGGAGCTGTTTTTT. Amino acid sequence: CASSSSSGRANTGELFF. The full variable domain, completed using reference TRBV7-8 and TRBJ2-2, is GAGVSQSPRYKVAKRGQDVALRCDPISGHVSLFWYQQALGQGPEFLTYFQNEAQLDKSGLPSDRFFAERPEGSVSTLKIQRTQQEDSAVYLCASSSSSGRANTGELFFGEGSRLTVL.

The chain uses TRBV30 and TRBJ1-6, with D perhaps TRBD1 (6 bases). The V end lost 4 bases, the J end lost 7 bases, and 8 bases lay between the germline ends. This CDR3 has 12 amino acids. Per germline, CDR1 GTSNPN and CDR2 SVGIG (reference sequence). The CDR3 DNA sequence: TGTGCCTGGAAGCAGGGGAATTCACCCCTCCACTTT. Its protein is CAWKQGNSPLHF.

V gene TRBV9 combines with J gene TRBJ2-2; no clear D. V shed 0 bases and J shed 4 bases, with 7 bases lying between them. Per germline, CDR1 SGDLS and CDR2 YYNGEE. The CDR3 spans 14 residues. CDR3: CASSVVGVTGELFF. The DNA of the CDR3 is TGTGCCAGCAGCGTAGTTGGGGTCACCGGGGAGCTGTTTTTT.

The chain's CDR3 is CASSLVPGHEQFF. The CDR3 nucleotides are TGTGCCAGCAGTTTAGTTCCGGGCCATGAGCAGTTCTTC. V usage is TRBV12-3 or TRBV12-4 and J usage is TRBJ2-1; unclear D gene. There are 13 residues in the CDR3. The V and J ends lost 1 base and 8 bases respectively, with 9 bases between them.

Written as DNA, the CDR3 is TGCGCCAGCAGCCAAGTAGGCTCTGGCACAGATACGCAGTATTTT. Its protein product is CASSQVGSGTDTQYF. The rearrangement links TRBV4-3 to TRBJ2-3; D ambiguous. The CDR3 loop spans 15 amino acids. Germline CDR1 LGHNA, CDR2 YSLEER. Between the trimmed V and J ends, which lost 1 base and 1 base, there was a span of 9 bases.

The rearrangement joins TRBV29-1 to TRBJ2-3; maybe TRBD2 (6 bases). V lost 3 bases to trimming and J lost 0 bases, with 13 bases between them. CDR1 is SQVTM, CDR2 ANQGSEA, per germline. This CDR3 is built from 15 residues. Here the CDR3 DNA reads TGCAGCGTTGAGGGGACTTCCCTGAGCACAGATACGCAGTATTTT. It translates to CSVEGTSLSTDTQYF.

The chain's CDR3 is CASSPQTDTNTGELFF. CDR3 in DNA: TGTGCCAGCAGCCCACAGACTGATACGAACACCGGGGAGCTGTTTTTT. The chain is built from TRBV11-3 and TRBJ2-2; D call uncertain. Germline V gives CDR1 SGHNT, CDR2 YENEEA. V gave up 5 bases and J gave up 0 bases, with 13 bases separating them. This CDR3 is 16 amino acids long.

V is TRBV5-8 and J is TRBJ2-5; no clear D gene. CDR1 is SGHTS and CDR2 is YDEGEE in the germline V gene. The V end was cut by 5 bases, the J end by 3 bases, with 14 bases between. The CDR3 consists of 14 residues. The DNA for the CDR3 is TGTGCCAGCAGTTCGACGTGGGCTAAAGAGACCCAGTACTTC. This codes for CASSSTWAKETQYF.

The CDR3 sequence: CSATQPGNEKLFF. The CDR3 DNA reads as TGCAGCGCGACCCAACCGGGGAATGAAAAACTGTTTTTT. V and J are TRBV29-1 and TRBJ1-4; no clear D gene. The CDR3 consists of 13 residues. Trimming left V 7 bases short and J 5 bases short, with 14 bases between. CDR1 is SQVTM and CDR2 is ANQGSEA in the germline V gene.

The CDR3 is CASSEAPRAYEQYF. As DNA, the CDR3 is TGTGCCAGCAGTGAAGCCCCGCGGGCCTACGAGCAGTACTTC. The J gene is TRBJ2-7, the V gene TRBV6-1; D possibly corresponds to TRBD2 (5 bases). Trimming removed 0 bases at V and 2 bases at J, with 8 bases between. CDR1 is MNHNS, CDR2 SASEGT, per germline. The CDR3 contains 14 residues.

The gene calls are TRBV13 and TRBJ1-3, with a possible D match to TRBD1 (5 bases). The V end was cut by 7 bases, the J end by 0 bases, with 19 bases between. This CDR3 has 17 residues. Germline CDR1 reads PRHDT; CDR2 reads FYEKMQ (reference sequence). CDR3 sequence (DNA): TGTGCCAGCACCGGGAGGAGGGGACGGGACTCTGGAAACACCATATATTTT. Translation: CASTGRRGRDSGNTIYF.

V and J are TRBV19 and TRBJ1-5; D is perhaps TRBD1 (5 bases). V gave up 9 bases and J gave up 4 bases, with 13 bases separating them. Per germline, CDR1 LNHDA and CDR2 SQIVND (reference sequence). This CDR3 has 13 residues. In nucleotides, the CDR3 is TGTGCCAGCGAGAGGAGGGGAAATCAGCCCCAGCATTTT. Its translation: CASERRGNQPQHF.

The chain couples TRBV14 to TRBJ2-7, with D perhaps matching TRBD2 (6 bases). This CDR3 is 13 amino acids long. The V end lost 11 bases, the J end lost 4 bases, and 18 bases lay between the germline ends. Germline CDR1 and CDR2: SGHDN and FVKESK. CDR3 bases: TGTGCCGGCCCAGTGGGGGGTCGATACGAGCAGTACTTC. Protein product: CAGPVGGRYEQYF.

V and J are TRBV25-1 and TRBJ1-1, with 7 bases lining up with TRBD1. Per the germline V gene, CDR1 is MGHDK and CDR2 is SYGVNS. V trimming: 5 bases; J trimming: 5 bases; junction bases outside the gene matches: 11. The CDR3 spans 15 residues. The CDR3 coding sequence is TGTGCCAGCAGTAAAATGGAGGGGGCAGAGACTGAAGCTTTCTTT. Residues: CASSKMEGAETEAFF.

This clone was seen once. The V call is TRBV19, the J call TRBJ1-4, with 9 bases lining up with TRBD1. V dropped 4 bases and J dropped 3; count of bases not matched to a gene: 3. The CDR3 length is 15 residues. Germline V CDR1 and CDR2: LNHDA, SQIVND (reference sequence). CDR3 protein: CASSSGTGSNEKLFF. For the CDR3, the DNA is TGTGCCAGTAGTAGCGGGACAGGGTCTAATGAAAAACTGTTTTTT. Variable domain in full (rest from reference TRBV19 and TRBJ1-4): DGGITQSPKYLFRKEGQNVTLSCEQNLNHDAMYWYRQDPGQGLRLIYYSQIVNDFQKGDIAEGYSVSREKKESFPLTVTSAQKNPTAFYLCASSSGTGSNEKLFFGSGTQLSVL.

The chain is built from TRBV12-3 or TRBV12-4 and TRBJ1-1; a weak D match, TRBD1 (5 bases). V was clipped by 5 bases and J by 10 bases, with 11 bases between them. This CDR3 has 11 residues. CDR3: CASSPGTRAFF. In DNA, the CDR3 is TGTGCCAGCAGTCCGGGGACTAGAGCTTTCTTT.

The chain carries TRBV24-1 and TRBJ2-2; D is possibly TRBD2 (5 bases). The CDR3 runs to 15 residues. Per germline, CDR1 KGHDR and CDR2 SFDVKD. V was cut by 5 bases and J by 3 bases, with 12 bases left in between. CDR3 region: CATSARDVDTGELFF. The CDR3 region has the DNA TGTGCCACCAGTGCGAGGGATGTCGACACCGGGGAGCTGTTTTTT.

The V call is TRBV5-1, the J call TRBJ1-1; D ambiguous. Germline V CDR1 and CDR2: SGHRS, YFSETQ. The V end lost 4 bases, the J end lost 0 bases, and 13 bases lay between the germline ends. This CDR3 is 15 amino acids long. The CDR3 region is CASSPGRLMNTEAFF. CDR3 nucleotide sequence: TGCGCCAGCAGCCCTGGACGGCTAATGAACACTGAAGCTTTCTTT.

The V call is TRBV7-3, the J call TRBJ1-1; D might be TRBD1 (6 bases). The CDR3 length is 17 residues. V shed 1 base and J shed 1 base, with 16 bases lying between them. The V gene's germline CDR1 is SGHTA and CDR2 FQGTGA. CDR3 bases: TGTGCCAGCAGCTTAAATCTCTTGGGGGCAGGGAACACTGAAGCTTTCTTT. This translates into CASSLNLLGAGNTEAFF.

The CDR3, as DNA: TGTGCCAGCAGTTTGATGGGACAGGGGGCTCGGGGGCAGCCCCAGCATTTT. It encodes CASSLMGQGARGQPQHF. The chain recombines TRBV28 with TRBJ1-5; the match to TRBD1 covers 12 bases. The ends lost 3 bases at V and 7 bases at J; junction bases unmatched: 10. Germline assignment: CDR1 MDHEN and CDR2 SYDVKM. This CDR3 has 17 amino acids.